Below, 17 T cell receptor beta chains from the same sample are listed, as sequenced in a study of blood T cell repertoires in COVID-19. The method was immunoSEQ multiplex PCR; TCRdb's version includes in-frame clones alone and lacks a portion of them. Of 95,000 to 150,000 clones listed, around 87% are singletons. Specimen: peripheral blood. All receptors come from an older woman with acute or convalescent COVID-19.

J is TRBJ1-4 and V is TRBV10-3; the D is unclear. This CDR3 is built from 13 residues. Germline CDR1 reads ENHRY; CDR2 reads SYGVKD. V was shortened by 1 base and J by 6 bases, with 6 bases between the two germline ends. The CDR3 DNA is TGTGCCATCAGTGAGTTGTCGGATGAAAAACTGTTTTTT. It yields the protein CAISELSDEKLFF.

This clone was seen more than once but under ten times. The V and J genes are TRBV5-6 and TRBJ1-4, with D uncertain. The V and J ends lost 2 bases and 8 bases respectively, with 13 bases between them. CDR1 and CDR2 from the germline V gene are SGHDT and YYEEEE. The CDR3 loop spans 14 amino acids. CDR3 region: CASSFEGTAEKLFF. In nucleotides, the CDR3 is TGTGCCAGCAGCTTCGAGGGCACCGCCGAAAAACTGTTTTTT.

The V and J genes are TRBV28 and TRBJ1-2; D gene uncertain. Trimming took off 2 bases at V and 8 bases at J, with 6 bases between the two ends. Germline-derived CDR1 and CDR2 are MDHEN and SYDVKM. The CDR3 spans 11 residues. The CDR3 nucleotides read TGTGCCAGCAGTTTAGGCCAGGGCTACACCTTC. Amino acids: CASSLGQGYTF.

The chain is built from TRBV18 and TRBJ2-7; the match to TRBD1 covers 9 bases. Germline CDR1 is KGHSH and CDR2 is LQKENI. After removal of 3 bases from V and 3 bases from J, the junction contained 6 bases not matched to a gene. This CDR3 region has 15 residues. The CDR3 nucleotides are TGTGCCAGCTCACCCGGGACAGGGCTTATCTACGAGCAGTACTTC. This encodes CASSPGTGLIYEQYF. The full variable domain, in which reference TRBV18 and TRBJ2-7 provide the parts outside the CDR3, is NAGVMQNPRHLVRRRGQEARLRCSPMKGHSHVYWYRQLPEEGLKFMVYLQKENIIDESGMPKERFSAEFPKEGPSILRIQQVVRGDSAAYFCASSPGTGLIYEQYFGPGTRLTVT.

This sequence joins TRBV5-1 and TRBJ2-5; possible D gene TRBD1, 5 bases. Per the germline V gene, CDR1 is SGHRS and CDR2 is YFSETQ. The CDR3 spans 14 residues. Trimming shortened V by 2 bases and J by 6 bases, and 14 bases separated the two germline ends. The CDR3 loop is CASSLRQGDKTQYF. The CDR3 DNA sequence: TGCGCCAGCAGCTTAAGGCAGGGTGACAAGACCCAGTACTTC.

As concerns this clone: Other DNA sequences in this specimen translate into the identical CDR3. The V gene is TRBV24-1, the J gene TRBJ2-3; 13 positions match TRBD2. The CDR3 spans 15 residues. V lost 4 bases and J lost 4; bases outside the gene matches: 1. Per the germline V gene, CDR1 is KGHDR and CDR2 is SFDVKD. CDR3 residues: CATSELAGGPDTQYF. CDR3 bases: TGTGCCACCAGTGAACTAGCGGGGGGGCCAGATACGCAGTATTTT.

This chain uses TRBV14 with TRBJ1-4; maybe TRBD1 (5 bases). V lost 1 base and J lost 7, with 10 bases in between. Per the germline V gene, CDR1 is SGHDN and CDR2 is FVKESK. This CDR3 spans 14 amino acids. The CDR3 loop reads CASSQGAGREKLFF. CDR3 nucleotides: TGTGCCAGCAGCCAAGGGGCAGGGCGTGAAAAACTGTTTTTT. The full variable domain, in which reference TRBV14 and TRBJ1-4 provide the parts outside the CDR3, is EAGVTQFPSHSVIEKGQTVTLRCDPISGHDNLYWYRRVMGKEIKFLLHFVKESKQDESGMPNNRFLAERTGGTYSTLKVQPAELEDSGVYFCASSQGAGREKLFFGSGTQLSVL.

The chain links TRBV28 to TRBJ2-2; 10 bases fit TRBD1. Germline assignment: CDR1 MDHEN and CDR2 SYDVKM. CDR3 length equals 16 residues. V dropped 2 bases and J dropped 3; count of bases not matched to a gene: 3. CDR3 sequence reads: CASSLRDRGYTGELFF. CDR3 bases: TGTGCCAGCAGTTTAAGGGACAGGGGCTACACCGGGGAGCTGTTTTTT. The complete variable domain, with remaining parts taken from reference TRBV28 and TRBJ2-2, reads DVKVTQSSRYLVKRTGEKVFLECVQDMDHENMFWYRQDPGLGLRLIYFSYDVKMKEKGDIPEGYSVSREKKERFSLILESASTNQTSMYLCASSLRDRGYTGELFFGEGSRLTVL.

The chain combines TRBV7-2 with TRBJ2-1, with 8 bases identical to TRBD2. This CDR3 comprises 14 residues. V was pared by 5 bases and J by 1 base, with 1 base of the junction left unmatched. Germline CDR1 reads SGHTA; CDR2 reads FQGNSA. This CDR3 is CASSRGGSYNEQFF. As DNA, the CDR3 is TGTGCCAGCAGCCGGGGGGGGTCCTACAATGAGCAGTTCTTC.

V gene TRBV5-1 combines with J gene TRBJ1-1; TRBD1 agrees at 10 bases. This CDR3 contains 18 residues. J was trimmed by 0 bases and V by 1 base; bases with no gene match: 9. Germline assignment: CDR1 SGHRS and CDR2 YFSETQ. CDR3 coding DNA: TGCGCCAGCAGCTTGAGGCGGGACAGGGGCCCCATGAACACTGAAGCTTTCTTT. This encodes CASSLRRDRGPMNTEAFF.

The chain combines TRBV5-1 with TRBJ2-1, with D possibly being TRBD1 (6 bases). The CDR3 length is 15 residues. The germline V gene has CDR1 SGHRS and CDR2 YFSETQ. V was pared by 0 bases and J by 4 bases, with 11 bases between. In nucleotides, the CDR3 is TGCGCCAGCAGCTTGGAAAGGGGGTCGTACAATGAGCAGTTCTTC. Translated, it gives CASSLERGSYNEQFF.

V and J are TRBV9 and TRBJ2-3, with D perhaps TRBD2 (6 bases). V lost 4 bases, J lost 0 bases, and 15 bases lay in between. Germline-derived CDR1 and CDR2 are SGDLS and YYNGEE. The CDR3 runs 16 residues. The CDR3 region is CASSRGWGPSTDTQYF. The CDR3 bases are TGTGCCAGCAGCCGGGGGTGGGGCCCCAGCACAGATACGCAGTATTTT.

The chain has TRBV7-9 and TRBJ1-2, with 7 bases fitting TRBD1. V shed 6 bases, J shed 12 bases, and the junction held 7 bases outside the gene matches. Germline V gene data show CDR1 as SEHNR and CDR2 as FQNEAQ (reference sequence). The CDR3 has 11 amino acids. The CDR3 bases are TGTGCCAGCAGTCCAGACAGGGTGGACACCTTC. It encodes CASSPDRVDTF.

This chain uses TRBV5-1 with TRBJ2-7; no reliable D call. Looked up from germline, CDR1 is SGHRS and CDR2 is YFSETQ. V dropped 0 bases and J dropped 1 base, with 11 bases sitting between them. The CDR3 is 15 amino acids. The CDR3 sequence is CASSLAMAGSYEQYF. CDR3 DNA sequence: TGCGCCAGCAGCTTGGCGATGGCAGGATCCTACGAGCAGTACTTC. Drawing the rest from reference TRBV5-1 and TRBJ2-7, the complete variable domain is KAGVTQTPRYLIKTRGQQVTLSCSPISGHRSVSWYQQTPGQGLQFLFEYFSETQRNKGNFPGRFSGRQFSNSRSEMNVSTLELGDSALYLCASSLAMAGSYEQYFGPGTRLTVT.

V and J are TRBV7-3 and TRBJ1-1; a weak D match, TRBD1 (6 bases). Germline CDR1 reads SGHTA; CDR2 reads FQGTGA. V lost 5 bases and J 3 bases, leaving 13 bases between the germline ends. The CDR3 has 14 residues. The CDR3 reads CASSPGDVDTEAFF. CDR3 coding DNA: TGTGCCAGCAGCCCAGGGGATGTGGACACTGAAGCTTTCTTT.

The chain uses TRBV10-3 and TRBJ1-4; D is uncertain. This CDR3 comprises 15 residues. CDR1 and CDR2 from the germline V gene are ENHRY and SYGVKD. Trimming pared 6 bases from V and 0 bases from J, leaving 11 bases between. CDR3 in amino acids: CAISQQISTNEKLFF. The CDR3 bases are TGTGCCATCAGCCAACAGATTTCAACTAATGAAAAACTGTTTTTT.

CDR3 amino acids: CASGLQGPYNSPLHF. The CDR3 DNA follows: TGTGCCAGCGGCCTACAGGGGCCCTATAATTCACCCCTCCACTTT. The chain recombines TRBV6-5 with TRBJ1-6, with 7 bases identical to TRBD1. Germline CDR1 and CDR2: MNHEY and SVGAGI. Trimming took 8 bases from V and 2 from J; bases not matched to a gene: 6. The CDR3 runs 15 residues.